The 22 T cell receptor beta chains below all came from one sample that was sequenced in a study of OX40 agonist ivuxolimab in advanced cancers. To prepare the library, the immunoSEQ multiplex PCR assay was applied. Not all clones reach the TCRdb copy of this immuneACCESS table, which keeps in-frame sequences only. Checked studies attribute under half of the gap to unresolved V genes and leave the rest unexplained. The table for this sample lists approximately 86,000 clones; about 86% of them were counted only once. Under 7.5% of the sample lies in the top ten. This material consisted of CD4+ or CD8+ T cells sorted from blood, taken in a trial of the OX40 agonist ivuxolimab. Receptors were obtained from an adult with an advanced solid tumor such as melanoma, head and neck, liver or kidney cancer.

The CDR3 DNA follows: TGCGCCAGCAAAATCATCGGGGGCGAGGAGACCCAGTACTTC. Amino acids: CASKIIGGEETQYF. This chain uses TRBV5-1 with TRBJ2-5; D assignment may be TRBD1 or TRBD2 (6 bases each). The ends were cut back, 6 bases at V and 5 bases at J, with 17 bases in the middle. The CDR3 spans 14 residues. The V gene's germline CDR1 is SGHRS and CDR2 YFSETQ.

This clone appeared a few times. The V call is TRBV7-2, the J call TRBJ2-1; 14 nucleotides agree with TRBD2. Germline trimming cut 1 base from V and 9 bases from J; bases unmatched to any gene: 5. CDR3 length: 16 residues. Per the germline V gene, CDR1 is SGHTA and CDR2 is FQGNSA. The CDR3 is CASSLGGGLAGVEQFF. CDR3 coding DNA: TGTGCCAGCAGCTTAGGTGGGGGACTAGCGGGAGTTGAGCAGTTCTTC.

J is TRBJ2-1 and V is TRBV30; 7 bases map to TRBD1. V lost 1 base to trimming and J lost 7 bases; unmatched junction nucleotides: 4. CDR3 length equals 13 residues. Germline-derived CDR1 and CDR2 are GTSNPN and SVGIG (reference sequence). CDR3 sequence: CAWSGSGGNEQFF. The CDR3 DNA reads TGTGCCTGGAGTGGATCAGGGGGTAATGAGCAGTTCTTC.

As DNA, the CDR3 is TGTGCCTGGAGCATGGTGGGACAGGGAAGAATTGGCACTGAAGCTTTCTTT. Its translation is CAWSMVGQGRIGTEAFF. The chain employs TRBV30 and TRBJ1-1; 9 bases map to TRBD1. This CDR3 is built from 17 residues. V lost 3 bases, J lost 4 bases, and 15 bases stayed unmatched. Germline V lookup: CDR1 GTSNPN, CDR2 SVGIG (reference sequence).

In the case of this clone: Other DNA sequences of this sample code for an identical CDR3. V is TRBV7-9 and J is TRBJ2-5; D gene unclear. CDR1 is SEHNR, CDR2 FQNEAQ, per germline (reference sequence). CDR3 length: 13 amino acids. V gave up 5 bases and J gave up 1 base, with 8 bases separating them. The DNA for the CDR3 is TGTGCCAGCAGCCTACCACCCCAAGAGACCCAGTACTTC. It translates to CASSLPPQETQYF.

This sequence joins TRBV6-5 and TRBJ1-5; perhaps TRBD1 as D (6 bases). The CDR3 is made up of 15 amino acids. Per the germline V gene, CDR1 is MNHEY and CDR2 is SVGAGI. Trimming took off 0 bases at V and 4 bases at J, with 10 bases between the two ends. The CDR3 sequence: CASSYSRGGNQPQHF. Here the CDR3 DNA reads TGTGCCAGCAGTTACTCAAGAGGGGGTAATCAGCCCCAGCATTTT.

The chain couples TRBV4-2 to TRBJ2-7; 7 bases line up with TRBD2. Germline CDR1 reads LGHNA; CDR2 reads YNFKEQ. Trimming took 4 bases from V and 1 from J; bases not matched to a gene: 19. This CDR3 contains 19 residues. The CDR3 region is CASSRDRAGVTLISYEQYF. CDR3 sequence (DNA): TGTGCCAGCAGCCGGGATAGGGCGGGGGTCACGCTTATTTCCTACGAGCAGTACTTC.

A single count supports this clone. V gene TRBV5-1 combines with J gene TRBJ2-1; TRBD2 matches 9 bases. Trimming removed 3 bases from V and 8 bases from J; junction bases left unmatched: 12. The germline CDR1 and CDR2 sequences are SGHRS and YFSETQ. The CDR3 extends over 16 amino acids. The CDR3 DNA reads TGCGCCAGCAGCTGGGGGTGGCGGGAGGGCTTTGATGAGCAGTTCTTC. Translation gives CASSWGWREGFDEQFF.

V and J are TRBV5-4 and TRBJ2-7, with 12 bases aligning to TRBD1. Trimming cost V 0 bases and J 5 bases; bases outside gene matches: 3. CDR3 length: 15 residues. Germline lookup yields CDR1 SGHNT and CDR2 YYREEE (reference sequence). The CDR3 is CASSLAGQGAHEQYF. Here the CDR3 DNA reads TGTGCCAGCAGCTTGGCGGGACAGGGGGCCCACGAGCAGTACTTC. The entire variable domain, with the rest obtained from reference TRBV5-4 and TRBJ2-7, is as follows: ETGVTQSPTHLIKTRGQQVTLRCSSQSGHNTVSWYQQALGQGPQFIFQYYREEENGRGNFPPRFSGLQFPNYSSELNVNALELDDSALYLCASSLAGQGAHEQYFGPGTRLTVT.

The chain employs TRBV30 and TRBJ1-1, with TRBD1 matching over 7 bases. The V gene end was trimmed by 2 bases and the J gene end by 1 base; junction bases not matched to a gene: 10. This CDR3 region has 16 residues. Germline loops: CDR1 GTSNPN, CDR2 SVGIG (reference sequence). In DNA, the CDR3 is TGTGCCTGGAGTTCTGAGGGGGCATGGAGGAACACTGAAGCTTTCTTT. It yields the protein CAWSSEGAWRNTEAFF.

The J gene is TRBJ1-3, the V gene TRBV10-2; no clear D gene. This CDR3 is built from 12 residues. Germline CDR1 is WSHSY and CDR2 is SAAADI. V lost 2 bases to trimming and J lost 7 bases, with 6 bases between them. CDR3 residues: CASSEKANTIYF. CDR3 bases: TGCGCCAGCAGTGAGAAAGCCAACACCATATATTTT.

The J gene is TRBJ2-3, the V gene TRBV27, with 7 positions matching TRBD2. CDR3 length equals 16 residues. The ends lost 3 bases at V and 0 bases at J; junction bases unmatched: 6. The germline CDR1 and CDR2 sequences are MNHEY and SMNVEV (reference sequence). The CDR3: CASSLNRGVSTDTQYF. In nucleotides, the CDR3 is TGTGCCAGCAGTTTGAATCGGGGGGTGAGCACAGATACGCAGTATTTT.

The sample holds many counts of this clone. The gene calls are TRBV4-2 and TRBJ2-6; no clear D gene. CDR3 length: 16 amino acids. Trimming removed 0 bases at V and 0 bases at J, with 6 bases between. Germline V lookup: CDR1 LGHNA, CDR2 YNFKEQ. The CDR3 loop is CASSQDRTSGANVLTF. In nucleotides, the CDR3 is TGTGCCAGCAGCCAAGATAGAACCTCTGGGGCCAACGTCCTGACTTTC.

The chain couples TRBV13 to TRBJ2-7; weak D call: TRBD1 (6 bases). V was clipped by 6 bases and J by 5 bases, with 11 bases between them. The germline gives CDR1 PRHDT, CDR2 FYEKMQ (reference sequence). The CDR3 sequence is 12 residues long. The chain's CDR3 is CASSRTGNEQYF. The CDR3 DNA reads as TGTGCCAGCAGTCGAACAGGGAACGAGCAGTACTTC.

The rearrangement joins TRBV5-6 to TRBJ2-3, with 10 bases aligning to TRBD2. Germline assignment: CDR1 SGHDT and CDR2 YYEEEE. The CDR3 contains 15 residues. Losses at the gene ends were 3 bases for V and 5 bases for J; bases not matched to a gene: 6. CDR3 sequence (DNA): TGTGCCAGCAGCTGGCTAGCGGGAGACGAAGATACGCAGTATTTT. It codes for CASSWLAGDEDTQYF.

The V and J genes are TRBV11-2 and TRBJ1-2; D is possibly TRBD1 (5 bases). This CDR3 region has 14 residues. Deletions cut 1 base from V and 8 bases from J, with 14 bases between. CDR1 and CDR2 (germline): SGHAT, FQNNGV. CDR3 coding DNA: TGTGCCAGCAGCTTAGCCAGGGCGGGGTTAGGCTACACCTTC. As protein: CASSLARAGLGYTF.

The chain has TRBV11-2 and TRBJ2-7; 8 bases line up with TRBD2. This CDR3 region has 15 residues. The V gene's germline CDR1 is SGHAT and CDR2 FQNNGV. After removal of 5 bases from V and 0 bases from J, the junction contained 6 bases not matched to a gene. The CDR3 bases are TGTGCCAGCAGCCTGCGGGGGGCCCTCTCCTACGAGCAGTACTTC. Translation: CASSLRGALSYEQYF.

The V call is TRBV19, the J call TRBJ1-5, with D hard to call. In germline, CDR1 is LNHDA, CDR2 SQIVND (reference sequence). The CDR3 extends over 12 amino acids. Between the trimmed V and J ends, which lost 6 bases and 0 bases, there was a span of 3 bases. The CDR3 region has the DNA TGTGCCAGTAGGGATAGCAATCAGCCCCAGCATTTT. This translates into CASRDSNQPQHF.

The V gene is TRBV6-5, the J gene TRBJ1-4; D is unresolved. The length of the CDR3 is 13 residues. Germline V gives CDR1 MNHEY, CDR2 SVGAGI. With 0 bases removed from V and 11 bases from J, the gap between germline ends came to 10 bases. Here the CDR3 reads CASSYSGRAKLFF. DNA of the CDR3: TGTGCCAGCAGTTACTCAGGGCGGGCGAAACTGTTTTTT.

V and J are TRBV29-1 and TRBJ1-3; maybe TRBD1 (5 bases). Trimming took off 2 bases at V and 2 bases at J, with 7 bases between the two ends. Per the germline V gene, CDR1 is SQVTM and CDR2 is ANQGSEA. This CDR3 has 13 amino acids. In DNA form, the CDR3 reads TGCAGCGTTGAAAGGGGAACTGGAAACACCATATATTTT. Protein: CSVERGTGNTIYF.

This clone appeared once. The chain carries TRBV19 and TRBJ1-1; a weak D match, TRBD1 (5 bases). The CDR3 extends over 14 amino acids. V gave up 5 bases and J gave up 4 bases, with 14 bases separating them. Germline V CDR1 and CDR2: LNHDA, SQIVND (reference sequence). For the CDR3, the DNA is TGTGCCAGTAGTGTGGGGACGGGCGGCACTGAAGCTTTCTTT. Protein: CASSVGTGGTEAFF.

This clone has a handful of counts. The chain couples TRBV9 to TRBJ1-1; D perhaps matches TRBD1 (6 bases). V dropped 0 bases and J dropped 8 bases, with 17 bases sitting between them. The CDR3 runs 15 residues. CDR1 and CDR2 from the germline V gene are SGDLS and YYNGEE. The CDR3, as DNA: TGTGCCAGCAGCGTAGATGGACAGTCACTCAACGAAGCTTTCTTT. This encodes CASSVDGQSLNEAFF. Full variable domain (outside the CDR3, taken from reference TRBV9 and TRBJ1-1): DSGVTQTPKHLITATGQRVTLRCSPRSGDLSVYWYQQSLDQGLQFLIQYYNGEERAKGNILERFSAQQFPDLHSELNLSSLELGDSALYFCASSVDGQSLNEAFFGQGTRLTVV.